Listed below are T cell receptor beta chains from one sample, sequenced in a study of T cell responses to AZD1222 COVID-19 vaccine. Assay: immunoSEQ multiplex PCR; the TCRdb copy retains only in-frame clones and omits some. The table has some 120,000 clones, around 81% seen once; the top ten hold roughly 9%. The sequenced sample was peripheral blood, obtained on day 0 of AZD1222 vaccination. All receptors derive from an adult in good health. Both conserved end residues are part of each CDR3. The order of the fields is clone size, V gene, D gene, J gene, CDR3 DNA, CDR3 protein. The D gene is left open where the match is weak. Size is omitted from some rows. Given values are once, few, many or a class for expanded clones.

>.|TRBV27|TRBD2|TRBJ2-7
TGTGCCAGCAGTTCGTCTAGCGGTCAATACGAGCAGTACTTC
CASSSSSGQYEQYF
>.|TRBV30|.|TRBJ1-5
TGTGCCTGGAGCCGAGGGGGGGAAAGCAATCAGCCCCAGCATTTT
CAWSRGGESNQPQHF
>.|TRBV6-5|.|TRBJ2-3
TGTGCCAGCAGTTCCGGTTTGAGGGGCAGCACAGATACGCAGTATTTT
CASSSGLRGSTDTQYF
>.|TRBV3-1/TRBV3-2|TRBD2|TRBJ2-7
TGTGCCAGCAGCCAAGATATAGCGGGAGGCTACGAGCAGTACTTC
CASSQDIAGGYEQYF
>.|TRBV9|.|TRBJ1-2
TGTGCCAGCAGCAAAGGGGACTCCTCAGGGTACGGCTACACCTTC
CASSKGDSSGYGYTF
>once|TRBV5-1|.|TRBJ2-1
TGCGCCAGCAGCCTTCAGGGGTCGTCACTATCCTACAATGAGCAGTTCTTC
CASSLQGSSLSYNEQFF
>.|TRBV7-2|.|TRBJ2-3
TGTGCCAGCAGCACCACAACAGATACGCAGTATTTT
CASSTTTDTQYF
>.|TRBV28|TRBD1|TRBJ1-2
TGTGCCAGCAGTTCAAGGGACAGCAACTATGGCTACACCTTC
CASSSRDSNYGYTF
>.|TRBV7-8|TRBD2|TRBJ2-7
TGTGCCAGCAGCCCACCGCTGCGGGAGTCAACATACGAGCAGTACTTC
CASSPPLRESTYEQYF
>once|TRBV4-1|.|TRBJ1-4
TGCGCCAGCAGCCACCCCCGGAGGGGGGTTCTTCGGGAAAAACTGTTTTTT
CASSHPRRGVLREKLFF
>.|TRBV12-5|TRBD1|TRBJ1-2
TGTGCTAGTGGTTTGTCGACAGGGTATCCCGGCTACACCTTC
CASGLSTGYPGYTF
>.|TRBV5-1|.|TRBJ1-4
TGCGCCAGCAGCTTGGGGGCGGTGAATGAAAAACTGTTTTTT
CASSLGAVNEKLFF
>.|TRBV3-1/TRBV3-2|.|TRBJ1-3
TGTGCCAGCAGCCAACCTAGCTCTGGAAACACCATATATTTT
CASSQPSSGNTIYF
>.|TRBV7-3|TRBD2|TRBJ2-3
TGTGCCAGCAGAGCGGGACTCACAGATACGCAGTATTTT
CASRAGLTDTQYF
>many|TRBV29-1|TRBD2|TRBJ2-3
TGCAGCGTTACCAGCGGGAGGACAGATACGCAGTATTTT
CSVTSGRTDTQYF
>.|TRBV6-5|.|TRBJ2-1
TGTGCCAGCAGCTTATTGGGGGGGCTAGGCAATGAGCAGTTCTTC
CASSLLGGLGNEQFF
>.|TRBV18|TRBD2|TRBJ2-3
TGTGCCAGCTCACCACGTTTCCTGGCCGTTCCTCCACTACCGGGGGGGCCGAGCACAGATACGCAGTATTTT
CASSPRFLAVPPLPGGPSTDTQYF
>.|TRBV7-9|TRBD1|TRBJ1-1
TGTGCCAGCAGCCCCCCCGTCCGGACAGGGAAGGGGTATTTGTCTGAAGCTTTCTTT
CASSPPVRTGKGYLSEAFF
>.|TRBV7-6|.|TRBJ2-7
TGTGCCAGCAGCTTAGGGGTGGGGAGGTATAGCGAGGATCAACGGATGTACTTC
CASSLGVGRYSEDQRMYF
>.|TRBV15|.|TRBJ1-4
TGTGCCACCAGTCGGGGGCGTAACGAAAAACTGTTTTTT
CATSRGRNEKLFF